This TCR beta chain was sequenced during a study of blood T cell repertoires in COVID-19. Looking at the study overall: The cDNA or gDNA used as material had been derived from T cells, B-cell-depleted T cells, or PBMCs.

Seattle enrolled patients during active infection and tracked them longitudinally. Concerning this clone: The same CDR3 can be traced to other DNA sequences in this sample.

Authors' data handling: Amplification of reference gene primers provided the estimated nucleated cell counts. Profiled with immunoSEQ multiplex PCR; TCRdb holds only in-frame clones, not every one. The V and J calls and clone size are taken from that table; D and trimming were inferred from the DNA. The sample has some 290,000 clones, roughly 86% seen once; the top ten hold roughly 12%. The germline gives CDR1 MDHEN, CDR2 SYDVKM. CDR3 length: 14 amino acids. J lost 6 bases, V lost 5 bases, and 4 bases had no gene match. Source material: peripheral blood. The chain uses TRBV28 and TRBJ1-5, with 10 nucleotides matching TRBD1. The receptor comes from a woman aged 30 to 39 with COVID-19, enrolled during active disease. CDR3 nucleotide sequence: TGTGCCAGCAGTAGGACAGGGGGTGGTCAGCCCCAGCATTTT. It specifies CASSRTGGGQPQHF.